Shown below are 21 T cell receptor beta chains from a single sample sequenced in a study of blood T cell repertoires in COVID-19. Assay: immunoSEQ multiplex PCR; the TCRdb copy retains only in-frame clones and omits some. The profile shows 250,000 to 350,000 clones, roughly nine tenths of them singletons. The sample was peripheral blood. These receptors were obtained from a woman aged 40 to 49 who had recovered from COVID-19.

This chain uses TRBV3-1 (or the pseudogene TRBV3-2) with TRBJ2-4; 8 positions agree with TRBD1. This CDR3 has 17 residues. V shed 0 bases, J shed 8 bases, and the junction held 12 bases outside the gene matches. CDR1 LGHDT and CDR2 YNNKEL come from the germline V gene (reference sequence). CDR3 sequence reads: CASSQENMGRGRDIQYF. The CDR3 coding sequence is TGTGCCAGCAGCCAAGAAAACATGGGCAGGGGGCGCGACATTCAGTACTTC.

The chain joins TRBV9 to TRBJ1-2; a possible D gene is TRBD1 (5 bases). Trimming removed 3 bases from V and 3 bases from J, with 12 bases in between. Germline V CDR1 and CDR2: SGDLS, YYNGEE. This CDR3 has 14 residues. The CDR3 nucleotides are TGTGCCAGCAGCGCTATACAGGCGGACTATGGCTACACCTTC. Translating gives CASSAIQADYGYTF.

The chain couples TRBV7-9 to TRBJ2-3; 8 bases line up with TRBD1. CDR1 and CDR2 (germline): SEHNR, FQNEAQ (reference sequence). The CDR3 contains 16 residues. The J segment lost 4 bases and the V segment lost 6 bases, leaving 12 bases of the junction unmatched. CDR3 DNA: TGTGCCAGCAGTCGCACCGACAGGGGATCTGCAGATACGCAGTATTTT. It yields the protein CASSRTDRGSADTQYF.

The V and J genes are TRBV3-1 (or the pseudogene TRBV3-2) and TRBJ2-3, with unresolved D. The ends were cut back, 0 bases at V and 1 base at J, with 11 bases in the middle. The germline V gene has CDR1 LGHDT and CDR2 YNNKEL (reference sequence). The CDR3 totals 16 residues. In DNA form, the CDR3 reads TGTGCCAGCAGCCAAGACAGAGGCACCGGCACAGATACGCAGTATTTT. The encoded protein is CASSQDRGTGTDTQYF.

This clone was counted once. The chain combines TRBV18 with TRBJ2-7, with 10 bases lining up with TRBD2. CDR3 length: 13 amino acids. Germline V gene lookup returns CDR1 KGHSH and CDR2 LQKENI. V lost 6 bases to trimming and J lost 5 bases; unmatched junction nucleotides: 4. The CDR3: CASSPGTSDEQYF. Here the CDR3 DNA reads TGTGCCAGCTCTCCCGGGACTAGCGACGAGCAGTACTTC.

The J gene is TRBJ2-7, the V gene TRBV27; D possibly corresponds to TRBD1 (6 bases). V gave up 3 bases and J gave up 0 bases, with 12 bases separating them. Germline CDR1 and CDR2: MNHEY and SMNVEV (reference sequence). The CDR3 has 15 amino acids. This chain's CDR3 is CASSFGQSSSYEQYF. The CDR3, as DNA: TGTGCCAGCAGTTTTGGACAGTCGAGCTCCTACGAGCAGTACTTC.

V is TRBV12-3 or TRBV12-4 and J is TRBJ2-5; 8 bases are shared with TRBD2. V was pared by 8 bases and J by 1 base, with 3 bases of the junction left unmatched. The CDR3 runs 13 residues. The CDR3: CASGREVQETQYF. The CDR3 DNA is TGTGCCAGCGGGCGGGAGGTCCAAGAGACCCAGTACTTC.

This chain joins TRBV21-1 and TRBJ1-2; whether TRBD1, the table's D call, matches the DNA was not checked. TRBV21-1 is given as a pseudogene. This CDR3 has 17 residues. CDR3 in amino acids: CASSKAVGTGYHYGYTF. The CDR3 DNA reads TGTGCCAGCAGCAAAGCGGTGGGGACAGGGTATCACTATGGCTACACCTTC.

The rearrangement joins TRBV18 to TRBJ2-2, with 7 bases fitting TRBD2. The CDR3 extends over 15 amino acids. Germline V gene lookup returns CDR1 KGHSH and CDR2 LQKENI. V was clipped by 3 bases and J by 6 bases; unmatched bases: 7. CDR3 DNA sequence: TGTGCCAGCTCACCTCCAGGACTAGGTGCCGGGGAGCTGTTTTTT. As protein: CASSPPGLGAGELFF.

This chain uses TRBV27 with TRBJ2-1, with 10 bases that match TRBD2. The germline V gene encodes CDR1 MNHEY and CDR2 SMNVEV (reference sequence). The V gene end was trimmed by 8 bases and the J gene end by 0 bases; junction bases not matched to a gene: 13. This CDR3 comprises 18 residues. CDR3 residues: CASLPAPGLASSYNEQFF. The CDR3 nucleotides are TGTGCCAGCCTCCCCGCCCCGGGACTAGCGAGCTCCTACAATGAGCAGTTCTTC.

This clone was picked up one time. The rearrangement uses TRBV9 and TRBJ2-1; D remains unclear. Germline V CDR1 and CDR2: SGDLS, YYNGEE. The CDR3 has 14 amino acids. V dropped 4 bases and J dropped 8 bases, with 16 bases sitting between them. The CDR3 loop is CASSPPSVFHEQFF. The CDR3 DNA sequence: TGTGCCAGCAGCCCACCCAGTGTATTCCATGAGCAGTTCTTC. Filled out from reference TRBV9 and TRBJ2-1, the complete variable domain reads DSGVTQTPKHLITATGQRVTLRCSPRSGDLSVYWYQQSLDQGLQFLIQYYNGEERAKGNILERFSAQQFPDLHSELNLSSLELGDSALYFCASSPPSVFHEQFFGPGTRLTVL.

The chain joins TRBV11-2 to TRBJ1-4; D not certain. The CDR3 consists of 12 residues. V was pared by 1 base and J by 8 bases, with 5 bases between. Per the germline V gene, CDR1 is SGHAT and CDR2 is FQNNGV. The CDR3 DNA reads TGTGCCAGCAGCTTAGTCCAGGAAAAACTGTTTTTT. It yields the protein CASSLVQEKLFF.

This chain links TRBV9 with TRBJ2-3; 9 bases align to TRBD2. Per the germline V gene, CDR1 is SGDLS and CDR2 is YYNGEE. V lost 2 bases to trimming and J lost 4 bases; unmatched junction nucleotides: 2. The CDR3 length is 14 residues. The CDR3 reads CASSVAGGSDTQYF. DNA for the CDR3: TGTGCCAGCAGCGTGGCGGGAGGGTCAGATACGCAGTATTTT.

The count of this clone is one. CDR3: CASRTGKNSNEKLFF. CDR3 nucleotides: TGCGCCAGCAGGACAGGGAAAAACTCTAATGAAAAACTGTTTTTT. The chain is built from TRBV5-1 and TRBJ1-4; 7 bases line up with TRBD1. Germline CDR1 SGHRS, CDR2 YFSETQ. The trim removed 5 bases at V and 3 bases at J, leaving 7 bases unmatched. The CDR3 is 15 amino acids.

This clone was recorded once. The rearrangement joins TRBV18 to TRBJ2-7, with D possibly being TRBD2 (5 bases). Trimming shortened V by 4 bases and J by 6 bases, and 13 bases separated the two germline ends. This CDR3 spans 13 amino acids. Germline V gene lookup returns CDR1 KGHSH and CDR2 LQKENI. DNA for the CDR3: TGTGCCAGCTCACAGGACTCACCGGTCGAGCAGTACTTC. Translated: CASSQDSPVEQYF. Variable domain in full (rest from reference TRBV18 and TRBJ2-7): NAGVMQNPRHLVRRRGQEARLRCSPMKGHSHVYWYRQLPEEGLKFMVYLQKENIIDESGMPKERFSAEFPKEGPSILRIQQVVRGDSAAYFCASSQDSPVEQYFGPGTRLTVT.

The chain combines TRBV7-9 with TRBJ2-3; 11 bases align to TRBD2. The CDR3 length is 16 residues. CDR1 and CDR2 from the germline V gene are SEHNR and FQNEAQ (reference sequence). The J segment lost 0 bases and the V segment lost 8 bases, leaving 7 bases of the junction unmatched. The CDR3 bases are TGTGCCAGCTCCCCGGGACTAGCGGCGAGCACAGATACGCAGTATTTT. Amino acid sequence: CASSPGLAASTDTQYF.

This clone was counted a single time. The rearrangement joins TRBV7-2 to TRBJ1-5; the D gene is possibly TRBD1 (6 bases). This CDR3 region has 14 residues. Germline loops: CDR1 SGHTA, CDR2 FQGNSA. V was cut by 3 bases and J by 7 bases, with 13 bases left in between. The CDR3 spells CASSLDSRGQPQHF. The CDR3 nucleotides read TGTGCCAGCAGCTTGGACAGCCGGGGCCAGCCCCAGCATTTT.

The CDR3 sequence is CASRGQQGYTF. The DNA for the CDR3 is TGTGCCAGCAGGGGACAGCAAGGCTACACCTTC. The chain couples TRBV2 to TRBJ1-2; TRBD1 agrees at 7 bases. The CDR3 extends over 11 amino acids. With V trimmed by 6 bases and J by 8 bases, 3 bases remained unmatched. Germline V lookup: CDR1 SNHLY, CDR2 FYNNEI.

The gene calls are TRBV3-1 (or the pseudogene TRBV3-2) and TRBJ1-4, with a possible D match to TRBD1 (5 bases). The CDR3 sequence is 15 residues long. V lost 5 bases and J 3 bases, leaving 13 bases between the germline ends. Germline V gene lookup returns CDR1 LGHDT and CDR2 YNNKEL (reference sequence). CDR3 amino acids: CASSSFRDSNEKLFF. Written as DNA, the CDR3 is TGTGCCAGCAGCTCCTTCCGGGACTCTAATGAAAAACTGTTTTTT.

The chain recombines TRBV9 with TRBJ2-5; D is possibly TRBD2 (6 bases). Germline CDR1 SGDLS, CDR2 YYNGEE. V lost 0 bases, J lost 5 bases, and 14 bases lay in between. This CDR3 has 15 residues. The CDR3 here is CASSVGWRAGETQYF. Here the CDR3 DNA reads TGTGCCAGCAGCGTAGGGTGGAGGGCCGGGGAGACCCAGTACTTC. The whole variable domain, remainder taken from reference TRBV9 and TRBJ2-5, is DSGVTQTPKHLITATGQRVTLRCSPRSGDLSVYWYQQSLDQGLQFLIQYYNGEERAKGNILERFSAQQFPDLHSELNLSSLELGDSALYFCASSVGWRAGETQYFGPGTRLLVL.

This clone was seen more than once but under ten times. The chain is built from TRBV7-9 and TRBJ2-1; 10 nucleotides line up with TRBD2. The CDR3 extends over 14 amino acids. Trimming cost V 6 bases and J 4 bases; bases outside gene matches: 3. Germline V gene lookup returns CDR1 SEHNR and CDR2 FQNEAQ (reference sequence). The CDR3 is CASRRTSGYNEQFF. For the CDR3, the DNA is TGTGCCAGCAGACGGACTAGCGGTTACAATGAGCAGTTCTTC.